This is a list of T cell receptor beta chains from one sample in a study of cytomegalovirus exposure and HLA in healthy donors. TCRdb's copy holds only in-frame clones and misses some; the assay was immunoSEQ multiplex PCR. The table lists some 120,000 clones, 80% of them singletons. The source material was PBMCs. The receptors here all came from a young man in good health and CMV-seropositive. Each CDR3 is given with its conserved first and last residue. The D gene is left open where the match is weak. Size values are once, few and many counts, or a class for expanded clones, and some rows have none.

D	V	J	size	length	DNA	CDR3
TRBD1	TRBV6-5	TRBJ1-1	once	14	TGTGCCAGCAGTTCCCGACAGGGGGACACTGAAGCTTTCTTT	CASSSRQGDTEAFF
TRBD1	TRBV9	TRBJ2-3	-	15	TGTGCCAGCAGCGTACTGGTACAGGGGTCAGATACGCAGTATTTT	CASSVLVQGSDTQYF
TRBD1	TRBV5-8	TRBJ2-7	few	15	TGTGCCAGCAGCCTAGGGACAGGGGTTTCTAGCGAGCAGTACTTC	CASSLGTGVSSEQYF
-	TRBV9	TRBJ2-3	few	15	TGTGCCAGCAGTGAAGGGAGTTTAAGCACAGATACGCAGTATTTT	CASSEGSLSTDTQYF
-	TRBV29-1	TRBJ1-2	-	11	TGCAGCGCCACAGGGTCGGAAGGCTACACCTTC	CSATGSEGYTF
TRBD1	TRBV28	TRBJ1-5	-	16	TGTGCCAGCAGTTTACAGGGGGCCGGGAGCAATCAGCCCCAGCATTTT	CASSLQGAGSNQPQHF
-	TRBV21-1	TRBJ1-3	-	14	TGTGCCAGCAGGGGGGGGGCGCGTGGAAACACCATATATTTT	CASRGGARGNTIYF
TRBD1	TRBV2	TRBJ2-1	-	15	TGTGCCAGCAGCATCCAGGGGGCAAACTACAATGAGCAGTTCTTC	CASSIQGANYNEQFF
-	TRBV4-1	TRBJ2-3	few	12	TGCGCCAGCGAGGGTCGCACAGATACGCAGTATTTT	CASEGRTDTQYF
-	TRBV5-6	TRBJ2-3	-	15	TGTGCCAGCAGCTTGGCGGGGGTTCAAGGGGATACGCAGTATTTT	CASSLAGVQGDTQYF
TRBD1	TRBV27	TRBJ1-1	few	15	TGTGCCAGCAGTTTTCTGAAAGGGGGCTGGACTGAAGCTTTCTTT	CASSFLKGGWTEAFF
TRBD1	TRBV9	TRBJ1-1	-	15	TGTGCCAGCAGCCCGACAGGGGGCATGAACACTGAAGCTTTCTTT	CASSPTGGMNTEAFF
TRBD1	TRBV5-1	TRBJ1-1	few	16	TGCGCCAGTCAAAAAACAGGGGTTCTAAGGAACACTGAAGCTTTCTTT	CASQKTGVLRNTEAFF
TRBD1	TRBV29-1	TRBJ1-2	few	12	TGCAGCGTTGAAGGGACAGGGGGCGGCTACACCTTC	CSVEGTGGGYTF
-	TRBV6-5	TRBJ1-2	-	14	TGTGCCAGCAGCACAACCAGGGAAAACTATGGCTACACCTTC	CASSTTRENYGYTF
TRBD1	TRBV11-2	TRBJ2-1	-	16	TGTGCCAGCAGGGCCATCGGGACAGGGGGGAGGAATGAGCAGTTCTTC	CASRAIGTGGRNEQFF
-	TRBV19	TRBJ1-1	-	14	TGTGCCAGTAGCGCCCAGGCGACTACATCCAAAGCTTTCTTT	CASSAQATTSKAFF
-	TRBV6-5	TRBJ2-7	few	15	TGTGCCAGCAGTTTGGTTCCGCAGTGGTCCTACGAGCAGTACTTC	CASSLVPQWSYEQYF
-	TRBV2	TRBJ1-5	-	12	TGTGCCAGCAGGGACACCAATCAGCCCCAGCATTTT	CASRDTNQPQHF
-	TRBV27	TRBJ2-3	-	17	TGTGCCAGCAGTTTCCTGGTCGCGTCAGGGAGCACAGATACGCAGTATTTT	CASSFLVASGSTDTQYF
-	TRBV5-1	TRBJ1-3	-	16	TGCGCCAGCAGCTTGACGTACTTCGGCTCTGGAAACACCATATATTTT	CASSLTYFGSGNTIYF
-	TRBV5-1	TRBJ1-1	once	16	TGCGCCAGCAGCTTGGGGGCCAATTTGGGCCATACTGAAGCTTTCTTT	CASSLGANLGHTEAFF
TRBD1	TRBV6-5	TRBJ1-4	-	14	TGTGCCAGCAGTTATCAGGGGGCGGAGGAAAAACTGTTTTTT	CASSYQGAEEKLFF
-	TRBV18	TRBJ1-3	-	15	TGTGCCAGCTCACCAACAGCCTCCTCTGGAAACACCATATATTTT	CASSPTASSGNTIYF
TRBD1	TRBV6-1	TRBJ1-2	-	14	TGTGCCAGCAGCGGACAGGGTATCTTCTATGGCTACACCTTC	CASSGQGIFYGYTF
-	TRBV7-8	TRBJ1-2	-	16	TGTGCCAGCAGCTCGACGCCGGCAGGGGCCTCAAGTGGCTACACCTTC	CASSSTPAGASSGYTF
TRBD2	TRBV10-3	TRBJ2-3	-	15	TGTGCCATCAGTGTGGGCGGGGGAAACACAGATACGCAGTATTTT	CAISVGGGNTDTQYF
-	TRBV10-1	TRBJ1-1	-	13	TGCGCCAGCGCGGCCCAGATGAACACTGAAGCTTTCTTT	CASAAQMNTEAFF
TRBD1	TRBV9	TRBJ1-4	-	17	TGTGCCAGCAGCACCAGACAGGGAGGAGGAGCTAATGAAAAACTGTTTTTT	CASSTRQGGGANEKLFF
-	TRBV27	TRBJ2-1	-	16	TGTGCCAGCAGTTCCCGACAGAAAATAAGCTACAATGAGCAGTTCTTC	CASSSRQKISYNEQFF
TRBD1	TRBV6-5	TRBJ2-7	-	13	TGTGCCGTCCGTCGACAGGGAAGATACGAGCAGTACTTC	CAVRRQGRYEQYF
-	TRBV11-2	TRBJ1-1	-	12	TGTGCCAGCAGCGAGAGGGACACTGAAGCTTTCTTT	CASSERDTEAFF
TRBD2	TRBV4-1	TRBJ2-1	-	17	TGCGCCAGCAGCCAAGGGTCGGGGGGTTTCTCCTACAATGAGCAGTTCTTC	CASSQGSGGFSYNEQFF
-	TRBV14	TRBJ1-6	once	15	TGTGCCAGCAGCCAAGATCCTACAGGGTGGTCACCCCTCCACTTT	CASSQDPTGWSPLHF
-	TRBV6-4	TRBJ1-2	-	14	TGTGCCAGCAGTGTCGATGCAGGATCATATGGCTACACCTTC	CASSVDAGSYGYTF
-	TRBV7-9	TRBJ1-5	-	14	TGTGCCAGCAGCTCGGATCAGGGTAATCAGCCCCAGCATTTT	CASSSDQGNQPQHF
TRBD1	TRBV12-5	TRBJ2-7	-	21	TGTGCTAGTGGTTTGGTACGTAGGGGTTTAAGGCTGGAGCAGGGGGCCTACGAGCAGTACTTC	CASGLVRRGLRLEQGAYEQYF
TRBD1	TRBV6-6	TRBJ2-5	-	14	TGTGCCAGTGAACAGGGGGGCTACCAAGAGACCCAGTACTTC	CASEQGGYQETQYF
-	TRBV9	TRBJ2-1	-	13	TGTGCCAGCAGCGTAGGGACATCCGTTGAGCAGTTCTTC	CASSVGTSVEQFF
TRBD2	TRBV10-1	TRBJ2-1	-	15	TGCGCCAGCAGTGAAGGCGGGAGCTCCTACAATGAGCAGTTCTTC	CASSEGGSSYNEQFF
TRBD1	TRBV28	TRBJ1-2	few	14	TGTGCCAGCAGTTTAACAGGGGTTTTCTATGGCTACACCTTC	CASSLTGVFYGYTF
TRBD1	TRBV9	TRBJ1-4	-	16	TGTGCCAGCAGCGTAGCTGCGGGGACAGGGTGGGAAAAACTGTTTTTT	CASSVAAGTGWEKLFF
-	TRBV27	TRBJ1-2	once	13	TGTGCCAGCAGTTTACGCGAGAACTATGGCTACACCTTC	CASSLRENYGYTF
-	TRBV28	TRBJ1-1	-	11	TGTGCCAGTTGGAGAAACACTGAAGCTTTCTTT	CASWRNTEAFF
-	TRBV20-1	TRBJ2-7	-	11	TGCAGTGCCCAGGGTGACGACGAGCAGTACTTC	CSAQGDDEQYF
-	TRBV6-5	TRBJ1-1	-	11	TGTGCCAGCAGTTACAGGGGTGAAGCTTTCTTT	CASSYRGEAFF
-	TRBV14	TRBJ1-1	-	13	TGTGCCAGCAGCCAAGAAGGGGGCACTGAAGCTTTCTTT	CASSQEGGTEAFF
TRBD1	TRBV6-5	TRBJ1-2	-	15	TGTGCCAGCAGTTACACAAGACCGGGACAGAAAAGCTACACCTTC	CASSYTRPGQKSYTF
-	TRBV18	TRBJ2-7	-	14	TGTGCCAGCTCACCAGGGCAGGGGCGCGGCGAGCAGTACTTC	CASSPGQGRGEQYF